This T cell receptor beta chain was identified during a study of preoperative IRX-2 immunotherapy in early breast cancer. The CDR3 has 13 amino acids. The V end lost 5 bases, the J end lost 4 bases, and 11 bases lay between the germline ends. Germline CDR1 is WSHSY and CDR2 is SAAADI. The treatment denotes: preoperative locoregional IRX-2 cytokine immunotherapy. This phase Ib study tested locoregional IRX-2 cytokine immunotherapy given before surgery. Produced via immunoSEQ multiplex PCR; TCRdb's table is partial and in-frame only. The table shows more than 20,000 clones, with about 77% occurring only once.

This chain uses TRBV10-2 with TRBJ1-2; no clear D. The receptor was isolated from a human donor with breast cancer. Sequencing was performed on lymph node tissue, taken before IRX-2 immunotherapy. The CDR3 spells CASSLGSAYGYTF. CDR3 DNA: TGCGCCAGCAGTCTAGGGTCCGCCTATGGCTACACCTTC.